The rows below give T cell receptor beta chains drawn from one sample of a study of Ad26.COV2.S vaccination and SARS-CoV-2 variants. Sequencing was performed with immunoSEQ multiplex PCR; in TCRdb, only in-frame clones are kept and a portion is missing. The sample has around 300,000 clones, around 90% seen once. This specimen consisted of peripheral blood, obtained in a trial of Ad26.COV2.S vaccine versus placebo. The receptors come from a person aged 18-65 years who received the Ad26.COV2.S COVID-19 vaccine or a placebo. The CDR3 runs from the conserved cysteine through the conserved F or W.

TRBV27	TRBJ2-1	CASSLSGTSGSNEQFF
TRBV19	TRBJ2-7	CASSILGTSLYEQYF
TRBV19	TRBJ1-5	CASTPRGVQPQHF
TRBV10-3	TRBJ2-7	CAISESDRGYGEQYF
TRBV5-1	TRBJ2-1	CASSLRDRGYNEQFF
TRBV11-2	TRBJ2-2	CASSFGGFGTGELFF
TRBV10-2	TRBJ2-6	CASSEWILSGANVLTF
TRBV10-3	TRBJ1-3	CAISGASSGNTIYF
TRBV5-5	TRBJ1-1	CASSLWAANTEAFF
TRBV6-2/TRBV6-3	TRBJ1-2	CASSYWGSTGRNYGYTF
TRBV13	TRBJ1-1	CASSLFKAEAFF
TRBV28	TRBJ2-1	CASSLSRGVAYEQFF
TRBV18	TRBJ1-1	CASSPYRVKDTEAFF
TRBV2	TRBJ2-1	CASGGSRVSYNEQFF
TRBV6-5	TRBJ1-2	CASSSRTGGYGYTF
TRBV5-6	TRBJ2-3	CASSLTAGTDTQYF
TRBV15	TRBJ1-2	CATSKGLYGYTF
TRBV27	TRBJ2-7	CASSLRVTYEQYF
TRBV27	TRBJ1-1	CASSIRRGWSAFF
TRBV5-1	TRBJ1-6	CASSLEGNNSPLHF
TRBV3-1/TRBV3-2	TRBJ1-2	CASSQAGVGGYGYTF
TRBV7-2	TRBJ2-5	CASSQNKGGHGETQYF
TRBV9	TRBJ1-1	CASSVGLGTMNTEAFF
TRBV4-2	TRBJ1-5	CASSQDWGQGDQPQHF
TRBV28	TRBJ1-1	CASSPGQGSPNTEAFF
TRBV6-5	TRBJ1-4	CASRPTLTNEKLFF
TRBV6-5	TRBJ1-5	CASSRLTGSNQPQHF
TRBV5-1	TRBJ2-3	CASKAGAPDTQYF
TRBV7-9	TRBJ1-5	CASQGYSNQPQHF
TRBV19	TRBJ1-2	CASSIGQPYGYTF
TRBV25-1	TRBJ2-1	CASSAVAAEQFF
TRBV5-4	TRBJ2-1	CASSWGSGGSYNEQFF
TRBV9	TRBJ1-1	CASSTGTGRTEAFF
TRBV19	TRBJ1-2	CASMSEANYGYTF
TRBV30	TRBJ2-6	CAWSTGGTGANVLTF
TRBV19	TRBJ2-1	CASSIAPRGEQFF
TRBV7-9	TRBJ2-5	CASSLGPSGSMETQYF
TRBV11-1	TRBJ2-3	CASSSPGPSTDTQYF
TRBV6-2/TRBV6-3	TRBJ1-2	CASSFLTDRTTNYGYTF
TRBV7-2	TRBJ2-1	CASTPPGLSVGSYNEQFF
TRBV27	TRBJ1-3	CASSLGTESGNTIYF
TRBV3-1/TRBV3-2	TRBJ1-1	CASSPPTANLMNTEAFF
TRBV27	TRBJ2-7	CASSYFRRDSYEQYF
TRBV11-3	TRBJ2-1	CASSLDLIRSEQFF
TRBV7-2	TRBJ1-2	CASSLAGQNYGYTF
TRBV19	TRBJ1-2	CASNFWTKGPYGYTF